Each of the 32 T cell receptor beta chains below was sequenced from the same sample in a study of blood T cells in healthy people across ages. The use of a sample-barcoded 5' primer and a J-beta primer mix characterized a second PCR of roughly 6 to 11 cycles. TCRdb redid the calling of the 5' RACE reads with MiXCR, one entry per CDR3 protein. The table records approximately 730,000 distinct CDR3 sequences, around half of them present only once. Sequencing input: blood. These receptor sequences come from an elderly man in good health.

Note on this clonotype: An end of the junction differs from the germline gene, which may be a read error. The gene calls are TRBV3-1 and TRBJ2-3; no definite D call. From germline, CDR1 is LGHDT and CDR2 YNNKEL (reference sequence). The CDR3 has 15 residues. CDR3 loop: CTSSHGGSGTDTQYF. CDR3 in DNA: TGTACCAGCAGCCATGGTGGGTCCGGCACAGATACGCAGTATTTT.

The chain joins TRBV12-3 or TRBV12-4 to TRBJ1-5; maybe TRBD1 (6 bases). The CDR3 covers 12 residues. V lost 9 bases and J 3 bases, leaving 9 bases between the germline ends. The CDR3 region is CASRQVNQPQHF. The CDR3 DNA reads as TGTGCCAGTAGACAGGTCAATCAGCCCCAGCATTTT.

The chain employs TRBV12-3 or TRBV12-4 and TRBJ2-1; 10 bases are shared with TRBD1. The CDR3 has 13 residues. J was trimmed by 5 bases and V by 11 bases; bases with no gene match: 6. The CDR3 DNA follows: TGTGCCGGAGGGACAGGGGACAACAATGAGCAGTTCTTC. Its protein is CAGGTGDNNEQFF.

This CDR3 reads CASSPSGRGANYGYTF. CDR3 nucleotide sequence: TGTGCCAGCAGTCCCTCCGGCAGGGGGGCTAACTATGGCTACACCTTC. The V and J genes are TRBV12-3 or TRBV12-4 and TRBJ1-2; the match to TRBD1 covers 7 bases. This CDR3 contains 16 residues. Trimming removed 5 bases from V and 0 bases from J; junction bases left unmatched: 9.

The chain joins TRBV7-8 to TRBJ2-5; possibly TRBD1 for D (5 bases). CDR1 is SGHVS and CDR2 is FQNEAQ in the germline V gene. V was shortened by 0 bases and J by 2 bases, with 13 bases between the two germline ends. The length of the CDR3 is 16 residues. CDR3 protein: CASSLAHTGRQETQYF. CDR3 coding DNA: TGTGCCAGCAGCTTAGCGCACACAGGACGACAAGAGACCCAGTACTTC.

This chain uses TRBV6-5 with TRBJ2-5, with 8 bases lining up with TRBD1. The CDR3 covers 14 residues. Germline trimming cut 6 bases from V and 5 bases from J; bases unmatched to any gene: 8. Per germline, CDR1 MNHEY and CDR2 SVGAGI. The CDR3 DNA sequence: TGTGCCAGCAGACCCCAGGGGGCGGACGAGACCCAGTACTTC. Residues: CASRPQGADETQYF.

The chain carries TRBV9 and TRBJ2-1; 14 bases match TRBD2. This CDR3 spans 16 amino acids. The germline gives CDR1 SGDLS, CDR2 YYNGEE. The V segment lost 4 bases and the J segment 5 bases; nucleotides outside the gene matches: 5. The CDR3 DNA sequence: TGTGCCAGCAGCCCCCCGACTAGCGGGAGGGACAATGAGCAGTTCTTC. Translation gives CASSPPTSGRDNEQFF.

Regarding this clonotype: Sequence at one end of the junction differs from germline and may be a read error. The genes are TRBV5-5 and TRBJ2-7; D is possibly TRBD1 or TRBD2 (5 bases each). CDR1 is SGHKS, CDR2 YYEKEE, per germline (reference sequence). CDR3 size: 13 residues. In DNA form, the CDR3 reads TGTGCCAGCAGCCAGGGACCCAACTACGAGAAGTACTTC. Encoded protein: CASSQGPNYEKYF.

This rearrangement joins TRBV20-1 to TRBJ2-5; TRBD2 agrees at 10 bases. From germline, CDR1 is DFQATT and CDR2 SNEGSKA (reference sequence). Trimming removed 7 bases from V and 4 bases from J; junction bases left unmatched: 6. The CDR3 has 13 residues. CDR3 bases: TGCAGTGTTCCTAGCGGGGGCTCAGAGACCCAGTACTTC. It translates to CSVPSGGSETQYF.

This chain uses TRBV11-2 with TRBJ1-6; TRBD1 aligns across 7 bases. Trimming at V came to 1 base and at J to 2 bases, leaving 5 bases not matched to a gene. CDR1 SGHAT and CDR2 FQNNGV come from the germline V gene. The CDR3 spans 17 residues. In DNA, the CDR3 is TGTGCCAGCAGCTTAGCTTACAGGGGTGCCTATAATTCACCCCTCCACTTT. Its translation: CASSLAYRGAYNSPLHF.

This chain connects TRBV6-6 to TRBJ2-7; D gene uncertain. The V end lost 5 bases, the J end lost 0 bases, and 14 bases lay between the germline ends. The CDR3 has 15 residues. From germline, CDR1 is MNHNY and CDR2 SVGAGI (reference sequence). Written as DNA, the CDR3 is TGTGCCAGCAGTAAACGGCCGGGCAGCTCCTACGAGCAGTACTTC. This translates into CASSKRPGSSYEQYF.

The chain employs TRBV5-1 and TRBJ2-3; no reliable D call. Per germline, CDR1 SGHRS and CDR2 YFSETQ. The CDR3 sequence is 19 residues long. Between the trimmed V and J ends, which lost 2 bases and 5 bases, there was a span of 27 bases. In nucleotides, the CDR3 is TGCGCCAGCAGCTTATTTTCCGTGAGGCGGAGTGGGTCGGGAGATACGCAGTATTTT. Translating it yields CASSLFSVRRSGSGDTQYF.

Here the CDR3 DNA reads TGCGCCAGCAGCTTGACAGGTTGGGGCTACACCTTC. Protein product: CASSLTGWGYTF. V usage is TRBV5-1 and J usage is TRBJ1-2; D might be TRBD1 (5 bases). Germline V CDR1 and CDR2: SGHRS, YFSETQ. This CDR3 region has 12 residues. Trimming stripped 1 base from V and 8 bases from J, with 9 bases between.

This rearrangement joins TRBV27 to TRBJ2-7; possibly TRBD2 for D (6 bases). The CDR3 is 16 residues long. Germline V lookup: CDR1 MNHEY, CDR2 SMNVEV (reference sequence). Trimming took 6 bases from V and 0 from J, leaving 18 bases between them. The CDR3: CASSTRGTGGSYEQYF. CDR3 bases: TGTGCCAGCAGCACCCGAGGCACCGGGGGCTCCTACGAGCAGTACTTC.

The chain carries TRBV29-1 and TRBJ2-4, with D maybe TRBD2 (6 bases). The CDR3 is made up of 14 amino acids. The V end was cut by 4 bases, the J end by 1 base, with 11 bases between. CDR1 is SQVTM, CDR2 ANQGSEA, per germline. Written as DNA, the CDR3 is TGCAGCGTTGTTCCCGGAGGGGCCAAAAACATTCAGTACTTC. Amino acids: CSVVPGGAKNIQYF.

V is TRBV20-1 and J is TRBJ1-2; the match to TRBD1 covers 8 bases. Germline V gene data show CDR1 as DFQATT and CDR2 as SNEGSKA (reference sequence). CDR3 size: 14 residues. The trim removed 0 bases at V and 3 bases at J, leaving 3 bases unmatched. CDR3 bases: TGCAGTGCTAGAGATGCCAGGGGGCACTATGGCTACACCTTC. Translation: CSARDARGHYGYTF.

On this clonotype: One junction end does not reproduce the germline sequence, and a read error may be involved. This chain joins TRBV7-2 and TRBJ1-5, with 7 nucleotides matching TRBD1. Germline lookup yields CDR1 SGHTA and CDR2 FQGNSA. This CDR3 has 14 amino acids. In DNA, the CDR3 is TGTGCCGGCAGCTCGAGACAGGGTAATCAGCCCCAGCATTTT. Protein sequence: CAGSSRQGNQPQHF. Using reference TRBV7-2 and TRBJ1-5 for the parts outside the CDR3, the full variable domain is GAGVSQSPSNKVTEKGKDVELRCDPISGHTALYWYRQSLGQGLEFLIYFQGNSAPDKSGLPSDRFSAERTGGSVSTLTIQRTQQEDSAVYLCAGSSRQGNQPQHFGDGTRLSIL.

This clonotype was recorded a few times. The chain is built from TRBV2 and TRBJ2-3; no clear D gene. Germline V gene data show CDR1 as SNHLY and CDR2 as FYNNEI. CDR3 length: 12 residues. V lost 7 bases and J lost 5, with 10 bases in between. The CDR3 sequence: CASIRWEDTQYF. CDR3 nucleotides: TGTGCCAGCATTAGGTGGGAAGATACGCAGTATTTT.

This clonotype showed up just a few times. In nucleotides, the CDR3 is TGTGCCAGCAGCCCTGGGCTACTAGCGGCATACGAGCAGTACTTC. Translating gives CASSPGLLAAYEQYF. The gene calls are TRBV2 and TRBJ2-7; 8 bases agree with TRBD2. The CDR3 runs 15 residues. V dropped 6 bases and J dropped 4; count of bases not matched to a gene: 11. Germline CDR1 and CDR2: SNHLY and FYNNEI.

The chain carries TRBV6-6 and TRBJ2-1, with no clear D. CDR3 size: 13 residues. V gave up 6 bases and J gave up 1 base, with 7 bases separating them. Germline values: CDR1 MNHNY, CDR2 SVGAGI (reference sequence). The CDR3 region is CASRIGSYNEQFF. CDR3 DNA: TGTGCCAGCAGAATAGGGTCCTACAATGAGCAGTTCTTC.

The rearrangement uses TRBV19 and TRBJ2-1; 7 bases are a match to TRBD2. With 6 bases clipped from V and 4 bases from J, the junction kept 12 bases outside the gene matches. The CDR3 is 16 residues long. CDR1 and CDR2 (germline): LNHDA, SQIVND (reference sequence). The CDR3 DNA sequence: TGTGCCAGTAGCTCTCCCGCGGGGCGGGGGTACAATGAGCAGTTCTTC. Translating gives CASSSPAGRGYNEQFF.

The rearrangement uses TRBV27 and TRBJ1-1; 7 bases are a match to TRBD1. J gave up 2 bases and V 10 bases, and 4 bases lay outside the gene matches. The CDR3 is 12 residues long. Per germline, CDR1 MNHEY and CDR2 SMNVEV (reference sequence). CDR3 DNA sequence: TGTGCCACCTGGGACAGCAACACTGAAGCTTTCTTT. Its translation is CATWDSNTEAFF.

The chain combines TRBV12-3 or TRBV12-4 with TRBJ2-1, with D unclear. This CDR3 is built from 15 residues. The V and J ends lost 4 bases and 6 bases respectively, with 16 bases between them. In DNA form, the CDR3 reads TGTGCCAGCAGTTGGGCGATAAACGATGTCAATGAGCAGTTCTTC. It encodes CASSWAINDVNEQFF.

The chain employs TRBV10-2 and TRBJ1-6; no definite D call. V was pared by 0 bases and J by 5 bases, with 8 bases between. CDR1 and CDR2 (germline): WSHSY, SAAADI. The CDR3 extends over 15 amino acids. The CDR3 region has the DNA TGCGCCAGCAGTGAGTCGAGGCCGGATAATTCACCCCTCCACTTT. It specifies CASSESRPDNSPLHF.

This chain uses TRBV27 with TRBJ2-3; D uncertain. CDR3 length equals 15 residues. V lost 0 bases and J lost 6, with 13 bases in between. Germline CDR1 reads MNHEY; CDR2 reads SMNVEV (reference sequence). The CDR3 DNA reads as TGTGCCAGCAGTTTATCGGGCCGGACCCACGATACGCAGTATTTT. It is translated as CASSLSGRTHDTQYF.

This clonotype showed up just a few times. The chain employs TRBV6-6 and TRBJ2-1; 16 bases map to TRBD2. The V and J ends lost 6 bases and 8 bases, in that order; junction bases with no gene match: 1. The CDR3 spans 14 residues. Germline V gene data show CDR1 as MNHNY and CDR2 as SVGAGI (reference sequence). CDR3 sequence: CASRGLAGGYEQFF. The CDR3, as DNA: TGTGCCAGCAGGGGACTAGCGGGAGGGTATGAGCAGTTCTTC.

The rearrangement joins TRBV2 to TRBJ2-7, with D unclear. Trimming took 8 bases from V and 2 from J, leaving 7 bases between them. The CDR3 is made up of 11 amino acids. CDR1 SNHLY and CDR2 FYNNEI come from the germline V gene. CDR3 amino acids: CASRLTYEQYF. CDR3 DNA: TGTGCCAGCCGTTTGACCTACGAGCAGTACTTC. The complete variable domain, with remaining parts taken from reference TRBV2 and TRBJ2-7, reads EPEVTQTPSHQVTQMGQEVILRCVPISNHLYFYWYRQILGQKVEFLVSFYNNEISEKSEIFDDQFSVERPDGSNFTLKIRSTKLEDSAMYFCASRLTYEQYFGPGTRLTVT.

This clonotype was seen a few times. The genes are TRBV9 and TRBJ2-1; TRBD1 is a possible D gene (7 bases). The V and J ends lost 3 bases and 9 bases respectively, with 25 bases between them. The CDR3 has 17 residues. CDR1 is SGDLS, CDR2 YYNGEE, per germline. In nucleotides, the CDR3 is TGTGCCAGCAGCGCTACTCGACAGGGTGGTAGCGGACTTGAGCAGTTCTTC. Protein product: CASSATRQGGSGLEQFF.

This clonotype occurred many times. The rearrangement joins TRBV12-3 or TRBV12-4 to TRBJ2-1; 7 bases fit TRBD2. The trim removed 2 bases at V and 6 bases at J, leaving 1 base unmatched. The CDR3 runs 13 residues. In nucleotides, the CDR3 is TGTGCCAGCAGTTTACTAGCGGCCAATGAGCAGTTCTTC. Amino acid sequence: CASSLLAANEQFF.

The V and J genes are TRBV7-8 and TRBJ1-3; TRBD1 might be the D (6 bases). The CDR3 covers 14 residues. Per the germline V gene, CDR1 is SGHVS and CDR2 is FQNEAQ. V was cut by 5 bases and J by 2 bases, with 10 bases left in between. CDR3 nucleotide sequence: TGTGCCAGCAGCGCCTACAGGGCTGGAAACACCATATATTTT. This gives the protein CASSAYRAGNTIYF. Supplemented by reference TRBV7-8 and TRBJ1-3, the full variable domain reads GAGVSQSPRYKVAKRGQDVALRCDPISGHVSLFWYQQALGQGPEFLTYFQNEAQLDKSGLPSDRFFAERPEGSVSTLKIQRTQQEDSAVYLCASSAYRAGNTIYFGEGSWLTVV.

This sequence joins TRBV11-2 and TRBJ1-1, with 8 bases lining up with TRBD1. The germline V gene has CDR1 SGHAT and CDR2 FQNNGV. The J segment lost 4 bases and the V segment lost 6 bases, leaving 13 bases of the junction unmatched. CDR3 size: 16 residues. CDR3 residues: CASRSGQGGLFTEAFF. In DNA, the CDR3 is TGTGCCAGCAGATCTGGACAGGGAGGATTATTCACTGAAGCTTTCTTT. The complete variable domain, with remaining parts taken from reference TRBV11-2 and TRBJ1-1, reads EAGVAQSPRYKIIEKRQSVAFWCNPISGHATLYWYQQILGQGPKLLIQFQNNGVVDDSQLPKDRFSAERLKGVDSTLKIQPAKLEDSAVYLCASRSGQGGLFTEAFFGQGTRLTVV.

The chain recombines TRBV2 with TRBJ2-2; the match to TRBD2 covers 11 bases. CDR1 is SNHLY and CDR2 is FYNNEI in the germline V gene. This CDR3 contains 16 residues. V shed 0 bases and J 6 bases; nucleotides not matched to a gene: 3. The CDR3 sequence: CASSEASGRAAGELFF. The DNA for the CDR3 is TGTGCCAGCAGTGAAGCTAGCGGGAGGGCCGCCGGGGAGCTGTTTTTT.